The clone carrying this T cell receptor (beta chain) came up once. Its cognate antigen is unknown. The data were produced by immunoSEQ multiplex PCR, yet TCRdb's version contains in-frame clones alone and is incomplete. The data hold 85,000 to 90,000 clones, with over 85% observed a single time. This specimen comes from a study of T cell responses to AZD1222 COVID-19 vaccine. As for the study in general: Combined were second doses at about 4 or about 12 weeks. Study observations and caveats: All repertoire sampling was performed exclusively after the peak T cell response. Spike was spanned by vaccine-associated CD4 TCRs, which were dominant at 160-218 and 743-854.

This CDR3 has 13 residues. Germline CDR1 reads ENHRY; CDR2 reads SYGVKD. V was cut by 6 bases and J by 8 bases, with 14 bases left in between. This clonotype originated in an adult in good health. This material consisted of peripheral blood, taken on day 0 of AZD1222 vaccination. The chain links TRBV10-3 to TRBJ2-4, with D maybe TRBD1 (6 bases). In DNA, the CDR3 is TGTGCCATCAGAAGACAGGAGGAGGACATTCAGTACTTC. Its protein is CAIRRQEEDIQYF.